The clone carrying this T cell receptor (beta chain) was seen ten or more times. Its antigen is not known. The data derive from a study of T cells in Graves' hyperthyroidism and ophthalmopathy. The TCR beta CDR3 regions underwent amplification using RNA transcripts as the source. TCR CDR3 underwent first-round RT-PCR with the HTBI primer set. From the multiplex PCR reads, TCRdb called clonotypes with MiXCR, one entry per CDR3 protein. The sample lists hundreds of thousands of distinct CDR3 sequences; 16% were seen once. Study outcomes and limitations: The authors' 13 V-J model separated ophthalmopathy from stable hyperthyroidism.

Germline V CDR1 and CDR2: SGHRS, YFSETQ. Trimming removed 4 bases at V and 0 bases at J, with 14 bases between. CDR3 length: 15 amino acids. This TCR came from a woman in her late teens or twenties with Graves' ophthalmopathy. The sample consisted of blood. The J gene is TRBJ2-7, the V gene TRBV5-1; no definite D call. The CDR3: CASSQTPSDSYEQYF. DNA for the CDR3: TGCGCCAGCAGCCAGACCCCCAGCGACTCCTACGAGCAGTACTTC.